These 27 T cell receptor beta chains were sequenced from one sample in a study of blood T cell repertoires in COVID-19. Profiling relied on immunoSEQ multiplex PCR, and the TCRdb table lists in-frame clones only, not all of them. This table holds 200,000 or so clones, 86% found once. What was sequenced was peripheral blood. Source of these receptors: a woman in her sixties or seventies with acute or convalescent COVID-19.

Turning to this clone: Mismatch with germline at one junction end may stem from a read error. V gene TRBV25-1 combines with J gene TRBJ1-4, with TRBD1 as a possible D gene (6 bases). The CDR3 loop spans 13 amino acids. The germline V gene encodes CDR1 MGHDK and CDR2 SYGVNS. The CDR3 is CASRQGLNERLFF. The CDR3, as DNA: TGTGCCAGCCGTCAGGGGCTTAATGAAAGACTGTTTTTT.

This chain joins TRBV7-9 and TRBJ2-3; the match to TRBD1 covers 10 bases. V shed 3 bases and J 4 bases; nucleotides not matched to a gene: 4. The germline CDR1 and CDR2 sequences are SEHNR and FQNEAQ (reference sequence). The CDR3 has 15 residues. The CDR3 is CASSFTGTGADTQYF. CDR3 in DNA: TGTGCCAGCAGCTTTACCGGGACAGGGGCAGATACGCAGTATTTT.

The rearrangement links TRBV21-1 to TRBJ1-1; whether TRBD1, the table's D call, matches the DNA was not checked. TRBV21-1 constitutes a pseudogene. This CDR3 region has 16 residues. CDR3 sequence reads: CASSKPQGGPNTEAFF. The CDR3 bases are TGTGCCAGCAGCAAACCGCAGGGGGGACCGAACACTGAAGCTTTCTTT.

CDR3 region: CASSLGAQVHYEQYF. The CDR3, as DNA: TGTGCCAGCAGCTTAGGGGCCCAGGTCCACTACGAGCAGTACTTC. The chain joins TRBV7-6 to TRBJ2-7; no clear D. The CDR3 sequence is 15 residues long. Germline V CDR1 and CDR2: SGHVS, FNYEAQ. Trimming removed 1 base from V and 3 bases from J, with 13 bases in between.

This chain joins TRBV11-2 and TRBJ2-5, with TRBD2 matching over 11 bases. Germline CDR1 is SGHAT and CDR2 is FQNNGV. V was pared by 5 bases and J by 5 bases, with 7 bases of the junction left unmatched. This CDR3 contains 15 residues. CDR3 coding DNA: TGTGCCAGCAGCCTTAGCGGGGGGGCCTTGGAGACCCAGTACTTC. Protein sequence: CASSLSGGALETQYF.

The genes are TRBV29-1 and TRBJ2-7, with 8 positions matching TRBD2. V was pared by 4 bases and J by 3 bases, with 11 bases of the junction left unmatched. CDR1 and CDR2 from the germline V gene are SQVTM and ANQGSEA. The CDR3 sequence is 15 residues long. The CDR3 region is CSVGPTLAGIYEQYF. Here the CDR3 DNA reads TGCAGCGTTGGTCCCACCTTAGCGGGGATCTACGAGCAGTACTTC.

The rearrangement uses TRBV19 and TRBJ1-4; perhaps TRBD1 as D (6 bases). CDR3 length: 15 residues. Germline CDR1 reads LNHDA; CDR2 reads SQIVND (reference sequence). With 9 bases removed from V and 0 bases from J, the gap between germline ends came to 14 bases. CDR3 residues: CASRDRPTTNEKLFF. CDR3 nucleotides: TGTGCCAGCCGAGACAGGCCAACAACTAATGAAAAACTGTTTTTT. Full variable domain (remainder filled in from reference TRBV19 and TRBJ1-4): DGGITQSPKYLFRKEGQNVTLSCEQNLNHDAMYWYRQDPGQGLRLIYYSQIVNDFQKGDIAEGYSVSREKKESFPLTVTSAQKNPTAFYLCASRDRPTTNEKLFFGSGTQLSVL.

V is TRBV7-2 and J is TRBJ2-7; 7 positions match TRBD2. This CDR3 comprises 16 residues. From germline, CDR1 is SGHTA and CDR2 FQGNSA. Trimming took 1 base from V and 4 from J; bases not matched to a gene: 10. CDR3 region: CASSLDGAGIPYEQYF. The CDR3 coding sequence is TGTGCCAGCAGCTTAGACGGAGCGGGGATACCATACGAGCAGTACTTC. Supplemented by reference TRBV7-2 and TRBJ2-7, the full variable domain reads GAGVSQSPSNKVTEKGKDVELRCDPISGHTALYWYRQSLGQGLEFLIYFQGNSAPDKSGLPSDRFSAERTGGSVSTLTIQRTQQEDSAVYLCASSLDGAGIPYEQYFGPGTRLTVT.

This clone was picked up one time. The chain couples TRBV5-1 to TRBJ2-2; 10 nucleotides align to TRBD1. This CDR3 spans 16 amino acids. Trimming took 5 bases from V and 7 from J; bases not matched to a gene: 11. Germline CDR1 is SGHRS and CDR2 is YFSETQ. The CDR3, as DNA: TGCGCCAGCAGTCCTCCGGGACAGGGGATGGGCGGGGAGCTGTTTTTT. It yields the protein CASSPPGQGMGGELFF.

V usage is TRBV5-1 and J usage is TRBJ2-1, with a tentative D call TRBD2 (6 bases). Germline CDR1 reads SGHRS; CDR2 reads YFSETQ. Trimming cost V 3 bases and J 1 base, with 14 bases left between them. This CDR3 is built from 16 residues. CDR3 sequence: CASSSRGSGSYNEQFF. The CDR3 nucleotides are TGCGCCAGCAGCTCCCGTGGGAGCGGGTCCTACAATGAGCAGTTCTTC.

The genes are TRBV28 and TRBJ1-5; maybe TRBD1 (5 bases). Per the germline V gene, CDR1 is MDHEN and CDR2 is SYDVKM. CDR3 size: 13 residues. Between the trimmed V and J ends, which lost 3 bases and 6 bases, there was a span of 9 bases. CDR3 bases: TGTGCCAGCAGTTTGGGGGGTTTTCAGCCCCAGCATTTT. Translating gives CASSLGGFQPQHF.

In DNA, the CDR3 is TGTGCCAGCAGCCCTCCGGGACAGAGAATGCAAGAGACCCAGTACTTC. Translating it yields CASSPPGQRMQETQYF. The chain links TRBV28 to TRBJ2-5, with 7 bases fitting TRBD1. V lost 6 bases, J lost 2 bases, and 12 bases stayed unmatched. Germline CDR1 MDHEN, CDR2 SYDVKM. The CDR3 is 16 amino acids.

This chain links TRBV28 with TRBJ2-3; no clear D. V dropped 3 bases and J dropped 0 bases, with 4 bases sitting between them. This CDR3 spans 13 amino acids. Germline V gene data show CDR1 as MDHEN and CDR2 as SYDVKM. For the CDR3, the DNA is TGTGCCAGCAGTTTGAGTAGCACAGATACGCAGTATTTT. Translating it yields CASSLSSTDTQYF.

The CDR3, as DNA: TGTGCCAGCTCACTGGACAGCACGGCACTTGGTTCACCCCTCCACTTT. Its protein is CASSLDSTALGSPLHF. V is TRBV18 and J is TRBJ1-6; TRBD1 is a possible D gene (6 bases). Germline CDR1 KGHSH, CDR2 LQKENI. This CDR3 is 16 amino acids long. With 4 bases removed from V and 9 bases from J, the gap between germline ends came to 19 bases.

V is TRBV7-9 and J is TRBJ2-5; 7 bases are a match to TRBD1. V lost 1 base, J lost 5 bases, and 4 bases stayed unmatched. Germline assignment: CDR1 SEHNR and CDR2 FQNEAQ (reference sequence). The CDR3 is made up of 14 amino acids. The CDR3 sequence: CASSLGGQAETQYF. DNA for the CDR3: TGTGCCAGCAGCTTAGGAGGACAGGCGGAGACCCAGTACTTC.

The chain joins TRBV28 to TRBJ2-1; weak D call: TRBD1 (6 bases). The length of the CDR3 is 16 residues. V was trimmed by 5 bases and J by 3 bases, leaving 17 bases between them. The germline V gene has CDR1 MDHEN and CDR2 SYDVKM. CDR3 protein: CASSISQGRNYNEQFF. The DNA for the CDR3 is TGTGCCAGCAGTATCTCGCAGGGGAGAAACTACAATGAGCAGTTCTTC.

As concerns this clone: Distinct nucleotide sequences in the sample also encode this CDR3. CDR3 bases: TGCGCCAGCAGCCCCGGACAGGGTAATGAAAAACTGTTTTTT. Residues: CASSPGQGNEKLFF. This chain links TRBV5-1 with TRBJ1-4, with 8 bases identical to TRBD1. The CDR3 runs 14 residues. Germline CDR1 SGHRS, CDR2 YFSETQ. Trimming removed 4 bases from V and 4 bases from J; junction bases left unmatched: 3.

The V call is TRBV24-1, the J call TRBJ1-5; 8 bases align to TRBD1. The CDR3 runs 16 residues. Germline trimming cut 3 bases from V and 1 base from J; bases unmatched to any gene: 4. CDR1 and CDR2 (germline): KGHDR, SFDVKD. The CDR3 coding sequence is TGTGCCACCAGTGATCCCCGACAGGGGAGCAATCAGCCCCAGCATTTT. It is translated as CATSDPRQGSNQPQHF.

The CDR3 region has the DNA TGTGCCAGCAGCGCAACAGGTCTCAATCAGCCCCAGCATTTT. It encodes CASSATGLNQPQHF. The chain joins TRBV11-2 to TRBJ1-5, with D possibly being TRBD1 (5 bases). The CDR3 length is 14 residues. CDR1 is SGHAT and CDR2 is FQNNGV in the germline V gene. V was clipped by 5 bases and J by 3 bases, with 11 bases between them.

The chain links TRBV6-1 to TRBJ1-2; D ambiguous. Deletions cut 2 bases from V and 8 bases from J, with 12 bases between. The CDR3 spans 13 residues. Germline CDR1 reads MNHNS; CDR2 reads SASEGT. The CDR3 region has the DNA TGTGCCAGCAGTGAACAAACGGGGTCGGGCTACACCTTC. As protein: CASSEQTGSGYTF.

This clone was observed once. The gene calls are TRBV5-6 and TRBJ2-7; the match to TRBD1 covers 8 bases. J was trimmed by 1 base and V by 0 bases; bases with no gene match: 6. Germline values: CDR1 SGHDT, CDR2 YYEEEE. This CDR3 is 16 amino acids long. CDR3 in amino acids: CASSLVGQGRSYEQYF. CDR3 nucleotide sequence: TGTGCCAGCAGCTTGGTAGGACAGGGAAGGTCCTACGAGCAGTACTTC.

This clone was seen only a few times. The CDR3 DNA reads as TGTGCCAGTACCCCCAGGGGGGATTTCCCTAATACTGAAGCTTTCTTT. Translation: CASTPRGDFPNTEAFF. J is TRBJ1-1 and V is TRBV19; TRBD1 matches at 7 bases. The germline V gene encodes CDR1 LNHDA and CDR2 SQIVND (reference sequence). Trimming cost V 7 bases and J 5 bases; bases outside gene matches: 16. This CDR3 is 16 amino acids long.

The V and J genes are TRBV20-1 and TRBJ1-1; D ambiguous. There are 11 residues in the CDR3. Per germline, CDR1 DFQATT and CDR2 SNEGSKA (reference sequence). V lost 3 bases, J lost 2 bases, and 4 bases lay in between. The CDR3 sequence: CSASKNTEAFF. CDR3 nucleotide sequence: TGCAGTGCTAGCAAAAACACTGAAGCTTTCTTT.

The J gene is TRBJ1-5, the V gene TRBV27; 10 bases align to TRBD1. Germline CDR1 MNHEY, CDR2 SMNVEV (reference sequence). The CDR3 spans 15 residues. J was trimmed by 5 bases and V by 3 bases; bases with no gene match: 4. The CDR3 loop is CASSLGQGSYQPQHF. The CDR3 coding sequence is TGTGCCAGCAGTTTGGGACAGGGGTCCTATCAGCCCCAGCATTTT.

The CDR3 DNA follows: TGTGCCAGTAGTATCGGAGGTGGCAGGGGGCAGCAGCAGCCCCAGCATTTT. This translates into CASSIGGGRGQQQPQHF. The chain employs TRBV19 and TRBJ1-5; TRBD1 agrees at 8 bases. The CDR3 spans 17 residues. V gave up 3 bases and J gave up 7 bases; unmatched junction bases: 14. Germline V gene lookup returns CDR1 LNHDA and CDR2 SQIVND (reference sequence).

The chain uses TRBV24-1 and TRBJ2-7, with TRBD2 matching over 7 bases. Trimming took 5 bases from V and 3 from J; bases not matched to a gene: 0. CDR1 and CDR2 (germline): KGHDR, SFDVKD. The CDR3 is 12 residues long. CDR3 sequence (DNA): TGTGCCACCAGTGTAGCGGGCTACGAGCAGTACTTC. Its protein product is CATSVAGYEQYF.

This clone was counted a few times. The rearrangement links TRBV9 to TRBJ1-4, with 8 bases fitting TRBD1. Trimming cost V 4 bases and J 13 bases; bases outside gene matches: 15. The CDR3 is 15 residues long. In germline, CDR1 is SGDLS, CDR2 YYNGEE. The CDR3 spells CASSPQTGDESALFF. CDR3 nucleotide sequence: TGTGCCAGCAGCCCTCAGACAGGGGATGAGTCTGCACTGTTTTTT.